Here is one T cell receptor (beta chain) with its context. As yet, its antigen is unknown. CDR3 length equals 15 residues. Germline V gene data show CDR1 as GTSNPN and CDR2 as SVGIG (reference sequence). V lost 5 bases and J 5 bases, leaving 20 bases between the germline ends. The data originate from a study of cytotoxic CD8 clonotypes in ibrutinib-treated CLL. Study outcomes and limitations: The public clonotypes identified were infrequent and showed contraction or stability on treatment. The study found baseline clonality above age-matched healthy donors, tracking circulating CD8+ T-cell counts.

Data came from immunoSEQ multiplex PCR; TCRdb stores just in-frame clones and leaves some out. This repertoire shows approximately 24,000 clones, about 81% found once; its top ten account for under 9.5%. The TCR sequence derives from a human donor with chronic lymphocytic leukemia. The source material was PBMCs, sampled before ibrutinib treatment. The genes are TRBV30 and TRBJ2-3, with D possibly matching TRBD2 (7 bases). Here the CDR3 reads CAWATGAGAEDTQYF. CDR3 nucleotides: TGTGCCTGGGCTACGGGGGCGGGAGCCGAAGATACGCAGTATTTT.